This T cell receptor beta chain was obtained from a study of cytomegalovirus exposure and HLA in healthy donors. PCR amplification relied on 60 Vbeta primers (plus 13 Jbeta primers). TCRdb's copy holds only in-frame clones and misses some; the assay was immunoSEQ multiplex PCR. In all, the sample yields roughly 39,000 clones. CDR1 is SGHTA and CDR2 is FQGNSA in the germline V gene. V gave up 2 bases and J gave up 5 bases, with 13 bases separating them. CDR3 length: 15 amino acids. The sequenced sample consisted of PBMCs. The sequence was collected from a young man in good health and CMV-seronegative. The chain joins TRBV7-2 to TRBJ2-1; TRBD2 might be the D (6 bases). The CDR3 here is CASSLLGGADNEQFF. The DNA of the CDR3 is TGTGCCAGCAGCTTACTCGGAGGGGCGGACAATGAGCAGTTCTTC.